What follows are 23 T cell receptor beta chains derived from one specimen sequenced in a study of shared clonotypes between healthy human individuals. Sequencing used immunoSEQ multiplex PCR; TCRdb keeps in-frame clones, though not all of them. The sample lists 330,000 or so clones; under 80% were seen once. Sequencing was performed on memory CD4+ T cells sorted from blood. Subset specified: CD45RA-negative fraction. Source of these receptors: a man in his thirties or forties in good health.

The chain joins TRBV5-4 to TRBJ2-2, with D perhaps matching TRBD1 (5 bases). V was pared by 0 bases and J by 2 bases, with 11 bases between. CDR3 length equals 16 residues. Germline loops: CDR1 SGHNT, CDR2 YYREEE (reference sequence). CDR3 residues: CASSLDPRVNTGELFF. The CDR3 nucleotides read TGTGCCAGCAGCTTGGACCCCAGGGTTAACACCGGGGAGCTGTTTTTT.

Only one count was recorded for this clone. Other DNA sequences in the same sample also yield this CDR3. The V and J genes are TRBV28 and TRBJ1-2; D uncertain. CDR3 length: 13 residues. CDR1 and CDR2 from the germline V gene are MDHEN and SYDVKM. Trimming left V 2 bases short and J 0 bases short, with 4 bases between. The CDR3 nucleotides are TGTGCCAGCAGTTTACAAGCTAACTATGGCTACACCTTC. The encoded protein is CASSLQANYGYTF.

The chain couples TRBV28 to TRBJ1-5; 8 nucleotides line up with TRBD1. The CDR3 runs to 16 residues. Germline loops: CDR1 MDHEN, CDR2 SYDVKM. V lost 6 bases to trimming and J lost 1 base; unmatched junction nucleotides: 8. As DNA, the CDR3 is TGTGCCAGCAGCTTTTCAGGGGGCGCGAGCAATCAGCCCCAGCATTTT. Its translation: CASSFSGGASNQPQHF.

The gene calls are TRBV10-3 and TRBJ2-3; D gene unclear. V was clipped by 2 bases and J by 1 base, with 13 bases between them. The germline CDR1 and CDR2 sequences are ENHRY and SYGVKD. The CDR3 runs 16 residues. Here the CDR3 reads CAISEPGTVGTDTQYF. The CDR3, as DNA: TGTGCCATCAGTGAGCCGGGTACTGTAGGCACAGATACGCAGTATTTT.

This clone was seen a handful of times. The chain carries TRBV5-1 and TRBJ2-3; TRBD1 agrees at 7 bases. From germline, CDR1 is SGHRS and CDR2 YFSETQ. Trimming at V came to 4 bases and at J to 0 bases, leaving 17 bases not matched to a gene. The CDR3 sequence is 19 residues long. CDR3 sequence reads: CASSRTVIPGQTSTDTQYF. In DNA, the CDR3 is TGCGCCAGCAGCCGAACAGTAATTCCGGGACAGACTAGCACAGATACGCAGTATTTT.

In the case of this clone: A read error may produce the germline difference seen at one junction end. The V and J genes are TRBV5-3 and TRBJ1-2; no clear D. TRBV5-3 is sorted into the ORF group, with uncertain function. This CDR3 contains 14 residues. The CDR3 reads CARILVRKTYGYTF. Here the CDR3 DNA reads TGTGCCAGAATCTTGGTGAGAAAGACCTATGGCTACACCTTC.

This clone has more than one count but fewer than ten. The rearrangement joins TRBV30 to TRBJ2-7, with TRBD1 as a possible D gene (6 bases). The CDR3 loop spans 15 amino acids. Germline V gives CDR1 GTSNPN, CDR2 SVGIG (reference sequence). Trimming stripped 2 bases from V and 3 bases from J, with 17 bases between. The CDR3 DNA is TGTGCCTGGAGTTCCCCAAGAACAGGGATCTACGAGCAGTACTTC. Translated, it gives CAWSSPRTGIYEQYF. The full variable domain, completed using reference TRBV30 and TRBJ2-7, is SQTIHQWPATLVQPVGSPLSLECTVEGTSNPNLYWYRQAAGRGLQLLFYSVGIGQISSEVPQNLSASRPQDRQFILSSKKLLLSDSGFYLCAWSSPRTGIYEQYFGPGTRLTVT.

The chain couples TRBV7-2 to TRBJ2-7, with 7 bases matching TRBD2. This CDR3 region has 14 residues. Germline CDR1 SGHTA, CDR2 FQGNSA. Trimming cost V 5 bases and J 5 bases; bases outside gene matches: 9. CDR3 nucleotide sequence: TGTGCCAGCAGCCGAAAAGCGGGAATCCACGAGCAGTACTTC. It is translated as CASSRKAGIHEQYF.

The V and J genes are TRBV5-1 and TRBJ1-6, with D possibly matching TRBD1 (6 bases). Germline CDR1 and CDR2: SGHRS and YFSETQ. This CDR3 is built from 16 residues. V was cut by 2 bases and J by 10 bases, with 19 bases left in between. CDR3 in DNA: TGCGCCAGCAGCTTACAGGGTACCAGGGTTGACTCACCCCTCCACTTT. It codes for CASSLQGTRVDSPLHF.

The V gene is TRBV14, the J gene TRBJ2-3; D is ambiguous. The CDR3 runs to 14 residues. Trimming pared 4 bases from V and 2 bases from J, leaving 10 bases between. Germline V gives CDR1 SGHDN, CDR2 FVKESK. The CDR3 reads CASSLEWATDTQYF. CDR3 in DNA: TGTGCCAGCAGCCTGGAGTGGGCCACAGATACGCAGTATTTT.

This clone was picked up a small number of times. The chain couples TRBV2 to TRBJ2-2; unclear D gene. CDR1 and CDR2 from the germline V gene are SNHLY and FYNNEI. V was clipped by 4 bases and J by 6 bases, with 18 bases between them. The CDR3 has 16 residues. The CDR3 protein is CASSGVQDFDSGELFF. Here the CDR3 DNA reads TGTGCCAGCAGTGGGGTGCAGGATTTCGACTCCGGGGAGCTGTTTTTT.

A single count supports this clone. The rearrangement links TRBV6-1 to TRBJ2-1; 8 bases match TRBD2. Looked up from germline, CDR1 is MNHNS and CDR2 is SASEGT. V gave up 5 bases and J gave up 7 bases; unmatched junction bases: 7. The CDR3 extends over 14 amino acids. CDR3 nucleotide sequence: TGTGCCAGCAGTCACCTCCCGGGAGGGAATGAGCAGTTCTTC. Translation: CASSHLPGGNEQFF.

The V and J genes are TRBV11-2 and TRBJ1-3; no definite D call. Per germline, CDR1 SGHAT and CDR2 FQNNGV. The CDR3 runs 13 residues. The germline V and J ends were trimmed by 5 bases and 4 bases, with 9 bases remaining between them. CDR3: CASSQVPGNTIYF. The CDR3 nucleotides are TGTGCCAGCAGCCAGGTACCCGGAAACACCATATATTTT.

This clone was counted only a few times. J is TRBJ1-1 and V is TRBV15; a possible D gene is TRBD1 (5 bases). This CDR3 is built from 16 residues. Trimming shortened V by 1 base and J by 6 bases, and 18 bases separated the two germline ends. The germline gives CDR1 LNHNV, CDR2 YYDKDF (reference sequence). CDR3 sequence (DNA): TGTGCCACCAGCAGAGTGACAGCAGGTGTAGGGCCTGAAGCTTTCTTT. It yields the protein CATSRVTAGVGPEAFF.

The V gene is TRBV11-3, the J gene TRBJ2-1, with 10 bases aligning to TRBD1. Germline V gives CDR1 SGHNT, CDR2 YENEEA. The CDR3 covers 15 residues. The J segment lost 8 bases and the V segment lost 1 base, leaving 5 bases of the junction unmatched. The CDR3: CASSLAGQGGYEQFF. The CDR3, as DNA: TGTGCCAGCAGCTTAGCCGGACAGGGGGGATATGAGCAGTTCTTC.

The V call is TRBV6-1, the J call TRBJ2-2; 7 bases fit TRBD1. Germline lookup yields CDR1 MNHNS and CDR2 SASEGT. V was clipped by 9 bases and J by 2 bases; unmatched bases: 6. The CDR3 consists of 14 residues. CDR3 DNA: TGTGCCAGTAACAGGGGACCCAACACCGGGGAGCTGTTTTTT. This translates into CASNRGPNTGELFF.

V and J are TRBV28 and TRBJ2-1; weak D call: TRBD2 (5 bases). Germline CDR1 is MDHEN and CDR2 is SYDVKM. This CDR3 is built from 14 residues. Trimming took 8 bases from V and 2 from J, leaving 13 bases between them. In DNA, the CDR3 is TGTGCCAGCCTCCCCGGCGGGCCCTACAATGAGCAGTTCTTC. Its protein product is CASLPGGPYNEQFF.

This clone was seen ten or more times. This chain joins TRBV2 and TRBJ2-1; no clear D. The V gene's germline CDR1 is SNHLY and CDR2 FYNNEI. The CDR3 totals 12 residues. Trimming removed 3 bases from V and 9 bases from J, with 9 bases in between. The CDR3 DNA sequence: TGTGCCAGCAGTGAGTATGGTAGTGAGCAGTTCTTC. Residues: CASSEYGSEQFF.

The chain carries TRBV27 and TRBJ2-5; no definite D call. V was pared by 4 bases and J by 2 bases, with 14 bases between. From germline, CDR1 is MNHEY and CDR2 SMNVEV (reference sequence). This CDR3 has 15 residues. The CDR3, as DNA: TGTGCCAGCAGTTCCCGGGCCTCAAAGCAAGAGACCCAGTACTTC. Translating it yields CASSSRASKQETQYF.

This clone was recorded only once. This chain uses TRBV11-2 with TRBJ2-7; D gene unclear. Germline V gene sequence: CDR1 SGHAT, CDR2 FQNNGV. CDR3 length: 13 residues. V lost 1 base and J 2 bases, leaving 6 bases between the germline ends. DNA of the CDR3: TGTGCCAGCAGCTTAGGCAGAGCCTACGAGCAGTACTTC. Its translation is CASSLGRAYEQYF.

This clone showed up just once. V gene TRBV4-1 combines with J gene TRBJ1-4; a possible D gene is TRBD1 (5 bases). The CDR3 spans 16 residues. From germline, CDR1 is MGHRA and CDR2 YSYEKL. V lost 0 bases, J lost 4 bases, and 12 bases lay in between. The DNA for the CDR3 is TGCGCCAGCAGCCAAGATGCAGGGAGCCATAATGAAAAACTGTTTTTT. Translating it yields CASSQDAGSHNEKLFF.

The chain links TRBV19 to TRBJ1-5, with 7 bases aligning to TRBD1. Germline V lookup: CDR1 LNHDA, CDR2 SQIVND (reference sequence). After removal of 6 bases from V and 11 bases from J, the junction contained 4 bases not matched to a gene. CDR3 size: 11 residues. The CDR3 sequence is CASRDRVAQHF. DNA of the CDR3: TGTGCCAGTAGAGACAGGGTTGCCCAGCATTTT.

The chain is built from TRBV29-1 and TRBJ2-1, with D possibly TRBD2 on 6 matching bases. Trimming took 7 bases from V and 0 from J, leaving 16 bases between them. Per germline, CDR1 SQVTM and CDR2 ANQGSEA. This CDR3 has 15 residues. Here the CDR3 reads CSAPGGRGSYNEQFF. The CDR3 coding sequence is TGCAGCGCGCCCGGGGGTAGGGGCTCCTACAATGAGCAGTTCTTC.